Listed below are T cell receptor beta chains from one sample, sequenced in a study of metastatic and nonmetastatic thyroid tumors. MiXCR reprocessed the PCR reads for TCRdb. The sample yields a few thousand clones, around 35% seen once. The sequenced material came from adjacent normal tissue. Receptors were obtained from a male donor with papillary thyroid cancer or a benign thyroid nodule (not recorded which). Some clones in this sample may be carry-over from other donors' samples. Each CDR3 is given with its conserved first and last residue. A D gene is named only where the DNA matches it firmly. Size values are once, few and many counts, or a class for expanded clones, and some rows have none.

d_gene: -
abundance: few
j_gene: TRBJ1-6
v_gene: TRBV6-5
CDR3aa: CASSFRQESSYNSPLHF
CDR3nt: TGTGCCAGCAGTTTCCGACAGGAGAGCTCCTATAATTCACCCCTCCACTTT

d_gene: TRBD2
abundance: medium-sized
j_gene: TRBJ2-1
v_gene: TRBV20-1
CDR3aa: CSAQTGTRNNEQFF
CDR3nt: TGCAGTGCACAAACCGGGACTAGAAACAATGAGCAGTTCTTC

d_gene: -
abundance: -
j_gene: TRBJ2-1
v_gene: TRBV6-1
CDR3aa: CASGRGPGYNEQFF
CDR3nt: TGTGCCAGCGGTCGAGGGCCAGGATACAATGAGCAGTTCTTC

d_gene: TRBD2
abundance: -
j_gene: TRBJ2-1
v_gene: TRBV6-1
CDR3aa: CASTALAGGIRNEQFF
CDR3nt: TGTGCCAGCACCGCACTAGCGGGGGGGATCAGGAATGAGCAGTTCTTC

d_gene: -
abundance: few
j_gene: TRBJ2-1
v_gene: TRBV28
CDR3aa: CASSLQQGYNEQFF
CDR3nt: TGTGCCAGCAGTTTGCAACAGGGCTACAATGAGCAGTTCTTC

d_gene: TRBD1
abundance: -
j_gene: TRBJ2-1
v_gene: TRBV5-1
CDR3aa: CASSIPTGQGIRNEQFF
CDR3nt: TGCGCCAGCAGCATACCTACGGGACAGGGGATTAGGAATGAGCAGTTCTTC

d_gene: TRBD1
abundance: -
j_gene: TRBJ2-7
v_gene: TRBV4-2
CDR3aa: CASSQRTGNSYEQYF
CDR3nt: TGTGCCAGCAGCCAAAGGACAGGGAACTCCTACGAGCAGTACTTC

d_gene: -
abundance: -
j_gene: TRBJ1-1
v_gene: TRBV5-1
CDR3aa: CASSVGQTNTEAFF
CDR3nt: TGCGCCAGCAGCGTGGGACAAACGAACACTGAAGCTTTCTTT

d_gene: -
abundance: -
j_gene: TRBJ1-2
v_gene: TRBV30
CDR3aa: CAWTRGGVNNGYTF
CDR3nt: TGTGCCTGGACCCGTGGGGGGGTTAACAATGGCTACACCTTC

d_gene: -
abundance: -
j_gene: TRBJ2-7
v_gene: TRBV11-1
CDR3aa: CASSSSFGSPWGAYEQYF
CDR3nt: TGTGCCAGCAGCTCGTCGTTCGGGTCCCCTTGGGGCGCCTACGAGCAGTACTTC

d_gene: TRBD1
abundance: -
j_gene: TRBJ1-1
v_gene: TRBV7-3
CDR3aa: CASSLRQGPNTEAFF
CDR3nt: TGTGCCAGCAGCCTCCGACAGGGCCCGAACACTGAAGCTTTCTTT

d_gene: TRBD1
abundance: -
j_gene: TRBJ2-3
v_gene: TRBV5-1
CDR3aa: CASSSGQGATDTQYF
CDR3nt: TGCGCCAGCAGCTCGGGACAGGGGGCCACAGATACGCAGTATTTT

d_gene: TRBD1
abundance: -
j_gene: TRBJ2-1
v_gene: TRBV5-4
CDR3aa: CASSRQGAQDEQFF
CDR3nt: TGTGCCAGCAGTAGGCAGGGGGCGCAAGATGAGCAGTTCTTC

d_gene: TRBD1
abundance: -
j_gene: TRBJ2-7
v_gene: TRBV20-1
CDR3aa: CSAVDRAMSYEQYF
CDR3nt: TGCAGTGCTGTGGACAGGGCAATGTCCTACGAGCAGTACTTC

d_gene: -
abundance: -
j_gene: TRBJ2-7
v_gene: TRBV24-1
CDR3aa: CATSDLRDTSYEQYF
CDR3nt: TGTGCCACCAGTGACCTCCGGGACACCTCCTACGAGCAGTACTTC

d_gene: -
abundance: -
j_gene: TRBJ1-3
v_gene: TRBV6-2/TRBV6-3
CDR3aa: CASSPLRQGGENTIYF
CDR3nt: TGTGCCAGCAGCCCCCTCCGGCAGGGAGGCGAAAACACCATATATTTT

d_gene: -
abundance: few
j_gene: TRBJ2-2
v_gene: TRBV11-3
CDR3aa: CASSARINTGELFF
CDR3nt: TGTGCCAGCAGCGCCAGAATTAACACCGGGGAGCTGTTTTTT

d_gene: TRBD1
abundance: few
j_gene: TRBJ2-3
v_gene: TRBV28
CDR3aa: CASSPQGAGTDTQYF
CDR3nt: TGTGCCAGCAGTCCCCAGGGGGCAGGCACAGATACGCAGTATTTT

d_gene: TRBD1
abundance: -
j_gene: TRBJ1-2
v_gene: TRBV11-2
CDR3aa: CASSLDQGVSYGYTF
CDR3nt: TGTGCCAGCAGCTTAGACCAGGGGGTGTCGTATGGCTACACCTTC

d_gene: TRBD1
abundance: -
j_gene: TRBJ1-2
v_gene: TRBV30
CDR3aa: CAWIGQALYGYTF
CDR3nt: TGTGCCTGGATCGGACAGGCCCTCTATGGCTACACCTTC

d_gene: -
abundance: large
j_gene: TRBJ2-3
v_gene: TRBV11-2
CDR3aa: CASSVLPGLRDTQYF
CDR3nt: TGTGCCAGCAGCGTACTACCGGGACTGAGGGATACGCAGTATTTT

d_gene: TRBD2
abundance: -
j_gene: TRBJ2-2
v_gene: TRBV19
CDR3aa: CASSITSGLSTGELFF
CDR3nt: TGTGCCAGTAGTATAACATCGGGACTAAGCACCGGGGAGCTGTTTTTT

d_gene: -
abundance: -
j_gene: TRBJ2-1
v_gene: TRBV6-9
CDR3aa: CASSYGGTYNEQFF
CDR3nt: TGTGCCAGCAGTTATGGTGGGACCTACAATGAGCAGTTCTTC

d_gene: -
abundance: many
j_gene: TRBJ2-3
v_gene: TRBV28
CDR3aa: CASSPLGARTDTQYF
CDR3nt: TGTGCCAGCAGTCCCCTGGGGGCTAGGACAGATACGCAGTATTTT

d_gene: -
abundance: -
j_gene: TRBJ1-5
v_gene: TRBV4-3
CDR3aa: CASSQDPSNQPQHF
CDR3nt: TGCGCCAGCAGCCAAGATCCCAGCAATCAGCCCCAGCATTTT

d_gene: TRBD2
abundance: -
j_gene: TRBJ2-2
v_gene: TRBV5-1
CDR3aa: CASIGGGPNTGELFF
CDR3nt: TGCGCCAGCATAGGCGGGGGGCCGAACACCGGGGAGCTGTTTTTT

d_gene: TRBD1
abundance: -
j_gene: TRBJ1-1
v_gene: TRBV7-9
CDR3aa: CASSSKTGGDTEAFF
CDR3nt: TGTGCCAGCAGCTCCAAGACAGGGGGGGACACTGAAGCTTTCTTT

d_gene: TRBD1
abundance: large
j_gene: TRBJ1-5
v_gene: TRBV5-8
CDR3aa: CASSLGTGGGNQPQHF
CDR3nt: TGTGCCAGCAGCTTGGGGACAGGGGGCGGCAATCAGCCCCAGCATTTT

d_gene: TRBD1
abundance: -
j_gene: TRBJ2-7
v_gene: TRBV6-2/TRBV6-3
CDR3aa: CASSFGTGIEQYF
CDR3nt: TGTGCCAGCAGTTTTGGGACAGGGATAGAGCAGTACTTC

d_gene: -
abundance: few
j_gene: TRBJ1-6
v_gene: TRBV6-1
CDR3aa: CASSQDEMGGDSPLHF
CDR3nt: TGTGCCAGCAGTCAAGACGAAATGGGGGGCGATTCACCCCTCCACTTT

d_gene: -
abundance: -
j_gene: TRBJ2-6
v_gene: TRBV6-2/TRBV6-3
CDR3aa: CASVGDLSLSGANVLTF
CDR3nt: TGTGCCAGCGTGGGGGACCTTTCCCTCTCTGGGGCCAACGTCCTGACTTTC

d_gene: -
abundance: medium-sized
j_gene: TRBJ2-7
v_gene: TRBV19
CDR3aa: CASSMYSDPGQYF
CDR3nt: TGTGCCAGTAGTATGTATTCCGACCCCGGGCAGTACTTC

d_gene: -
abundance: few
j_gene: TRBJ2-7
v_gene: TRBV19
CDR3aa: CASSRDSNPYEQYF
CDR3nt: TGTGCCAGTAGCCGGGACTCCAACCCCTACGAGCAGTACTTC

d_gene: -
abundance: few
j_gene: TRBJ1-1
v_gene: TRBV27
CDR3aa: CASSPWPRREAFF
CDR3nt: TGTGCCAGCAGTCCCTGGCCGCGGCGCGAAGCTTTCTTT

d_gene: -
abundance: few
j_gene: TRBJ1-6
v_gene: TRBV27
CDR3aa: CASSSRVGKSPLHF
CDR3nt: TGTGCCAGCAGTAGCAGGGTGGGAAAGTCACCCCTCCACTTT

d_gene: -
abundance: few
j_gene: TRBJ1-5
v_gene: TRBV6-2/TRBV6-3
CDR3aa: CASTGVGQPQHF
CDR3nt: TGTGCCAGCACAGGGGTTGGTCAGCCCCAGCATTTT

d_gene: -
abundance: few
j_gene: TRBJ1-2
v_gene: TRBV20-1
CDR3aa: CSAMAETANYGYTF
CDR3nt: TGCAGTGCTATGGCCGAGACAGCTAACTATGGCTACACCTTC

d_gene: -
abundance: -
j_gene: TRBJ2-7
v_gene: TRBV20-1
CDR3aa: CSAHSGKSYEQYF
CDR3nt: TGCAGCGCTCATTCGGGGAAATCCTACGAGCAGTACTTC

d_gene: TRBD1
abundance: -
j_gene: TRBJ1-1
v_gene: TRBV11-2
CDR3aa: CASSLDGTGVTEAFF
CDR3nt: TGTGCCAGCAGCTTAGATGGGACAGGGGTTACTGAAGCTTTCTTT

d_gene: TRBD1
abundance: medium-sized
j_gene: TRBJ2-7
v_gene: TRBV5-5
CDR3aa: CASSGGTGGYEQYF
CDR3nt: TGTGCCAGCAGCGGAGGGACAGGGGGCTACGAGCAGTACTTC

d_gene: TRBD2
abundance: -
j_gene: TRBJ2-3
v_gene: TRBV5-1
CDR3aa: CASSLGLAGGSTDTQYF
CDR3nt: TGCGCCAGCAGCTTGGGACTAGCGGGAGGTAGCACAGATACGCAGTATTTT

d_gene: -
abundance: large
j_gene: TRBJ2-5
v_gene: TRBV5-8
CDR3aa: CASSPWGSSEQETQYF
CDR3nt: TGTGCCAGCAGCCCTTGGGGTAGCTCGGAGCAAGAGACCCAGTACTTC

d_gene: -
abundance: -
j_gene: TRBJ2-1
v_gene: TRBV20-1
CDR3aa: CSATPFGMGNEQFF
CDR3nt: TGCAGTGCTACCCCGTTTGGGATGGGGAATGAGCAGTTCTTC

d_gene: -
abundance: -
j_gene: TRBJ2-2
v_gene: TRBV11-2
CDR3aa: CASSLGGNGINGELFF
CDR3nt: TGTGCCAGCAGCTTAGGAGGGAACGGAATAAACGGGGAGCTGTTTTTT

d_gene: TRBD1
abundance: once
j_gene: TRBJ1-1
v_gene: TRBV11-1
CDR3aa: CASTLGRSGTGEGSVWAFF
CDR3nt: TGTGCCAGCACCTTGGGGCGATCCGGGACAGGGGAAGGGTCAGTCTGGGCTTTCTTT

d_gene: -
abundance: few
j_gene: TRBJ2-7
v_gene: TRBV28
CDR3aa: CASSSFMGESYEQYF
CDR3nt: TGTGCCAGCAGTTCATTTATGGGGGAATCCTACGAGCAGTACTTC

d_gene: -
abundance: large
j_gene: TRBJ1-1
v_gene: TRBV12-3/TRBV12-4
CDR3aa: CASSRIRNTEAFF
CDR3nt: TGTGCCAGCAGCCGTATCAGGAACACTGAAGCTTTCTTT

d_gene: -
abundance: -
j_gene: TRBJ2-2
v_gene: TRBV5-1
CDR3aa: CASSMAVNTGELFF
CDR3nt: TGCGCCAGCAGCATGGCAGTGAACACCGGGGAGCTGTTTTTT

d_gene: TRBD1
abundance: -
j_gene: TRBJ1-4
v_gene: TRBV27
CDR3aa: CASSAGQADREKLFF
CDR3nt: TGTGCCAGCAGCGCTGGACAGGCTGACCGGGAAAAACTGTTTTTT

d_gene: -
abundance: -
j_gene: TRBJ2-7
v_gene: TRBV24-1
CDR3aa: CATSDTRSSYEQYF
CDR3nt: TGTGCCACCAGTGATACCAGGAGCTCCTACGAGCAGTACTTC

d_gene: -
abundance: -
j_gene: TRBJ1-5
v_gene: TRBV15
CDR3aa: CATSREGNQPRHF
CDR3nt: TGTGCCACCAGCAGAGAGGGAAATCAGCCCCGGCATTTT